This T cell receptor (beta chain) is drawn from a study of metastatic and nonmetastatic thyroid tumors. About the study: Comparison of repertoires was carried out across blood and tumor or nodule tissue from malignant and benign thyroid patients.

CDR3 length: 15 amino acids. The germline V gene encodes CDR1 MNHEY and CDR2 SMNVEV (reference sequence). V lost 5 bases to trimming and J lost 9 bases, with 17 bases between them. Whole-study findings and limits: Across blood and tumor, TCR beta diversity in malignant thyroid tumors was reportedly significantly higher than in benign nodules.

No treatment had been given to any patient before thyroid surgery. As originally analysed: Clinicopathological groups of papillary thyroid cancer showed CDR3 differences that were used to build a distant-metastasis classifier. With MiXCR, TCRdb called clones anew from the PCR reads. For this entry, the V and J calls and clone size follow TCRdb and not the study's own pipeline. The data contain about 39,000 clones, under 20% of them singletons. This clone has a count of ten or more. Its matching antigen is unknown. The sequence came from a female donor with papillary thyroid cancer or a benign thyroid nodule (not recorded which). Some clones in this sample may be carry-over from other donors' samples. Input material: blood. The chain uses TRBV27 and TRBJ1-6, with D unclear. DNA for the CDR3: TGTGCCAGCAGTCCCGGACGGACCAGGAGTTCACCCCTCCACTTT. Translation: CASSPGRTRSSPLHF.